The clone carrying this TCR beta chain has just a few counts. What it recognizes is unknown. The data stem from a study of beta chain features in type 1 diabetes. About the research overall: Patient and healthy donor groups were alike in age, gender and cell yields.

The study's findings and limits: Patients with Type 1 diabetes showed moderately but significantly shorter TCRB CDR3s in all four CD4+ subsets.

From germline, CDR1 is KGHSH and CDR2 LQKENI. The CDR3 has 13 residues. Trimming took 7 bases from V and 1 from J, leaving 10 bases between them. Sequenced material consisted of expressed TCRB transcripts (all of the isolated RNA was reverse transcribed). Method: immunoSEQ multiplex PCR; TCRdb's copy keeps in-frame clones and lacks some. The sample has approximately 150,000 clones, around an eighth seen once; the top ten hold under 1.5%. The receptor was isolated from a man younger than 35 with type 1 diabetes. The chain couples TRBV18 to TRBJ2-5; maybe TRBD1 (5 bases). Sample: central memory CD4+ T cells from blood. This chain's CDR3 is CASCSTAQETQYF. The CDR3 region has the DNA TGTGCCAGCTGTTCGACAGCCCAAGAGACCCAGTACTTC.